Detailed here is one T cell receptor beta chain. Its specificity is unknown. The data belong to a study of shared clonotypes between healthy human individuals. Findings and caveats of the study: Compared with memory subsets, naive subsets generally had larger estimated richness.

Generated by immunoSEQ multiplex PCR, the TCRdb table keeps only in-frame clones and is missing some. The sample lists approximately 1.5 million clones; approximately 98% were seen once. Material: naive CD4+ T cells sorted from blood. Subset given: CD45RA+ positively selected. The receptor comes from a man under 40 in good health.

The CDR3 DNA is TGTGCAAGTCGCTTACCAACCTCCGGGACAGGGATCTCCTACGAGCAGTACTTC. It is translated as CASRLPTSGTGISYEQYF. The J gene is TRBJ2-7, the V gene TRBV12-2; TRBD1 was called by the table and not checked on the DNA. TRBV12-2 is a pseudogene. The CDR3 contains 18 residues.